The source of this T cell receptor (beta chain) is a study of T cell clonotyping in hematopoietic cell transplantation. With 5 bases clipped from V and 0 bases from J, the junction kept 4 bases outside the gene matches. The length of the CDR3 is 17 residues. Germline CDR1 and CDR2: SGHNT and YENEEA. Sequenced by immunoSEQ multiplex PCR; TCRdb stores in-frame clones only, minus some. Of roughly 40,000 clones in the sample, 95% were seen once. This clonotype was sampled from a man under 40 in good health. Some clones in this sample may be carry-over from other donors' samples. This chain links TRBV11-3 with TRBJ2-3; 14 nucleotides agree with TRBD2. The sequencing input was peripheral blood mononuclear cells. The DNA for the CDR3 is TGTGCCAGCAGCCCCAGGACTAGCGGGGGGAGCACAGATACGCAGTATTTT. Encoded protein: CASSPRTSGGSTDTQYF.